This TCR beta chain was captured in a study of tissue T cells after allogeneic stem cell transplantation. Overall study findings and caveats: Sampling depth was limited, and the cohort was small and clinically varied.

There are 14 residues in the CDR3. Germline V CDR1 and CDR2: KGHTA, FQNQQP. This clone was detected a few times. The antigen is unknown. The gene symbols are mouse symbols. The sequence runs out 1 residue before the end of the CDR3; the remainder is reconstructed from the germline J gene. Time point described: mouse harvest day 14 after allogeneic transplant. Tail vein injection delivered 10^7 T-cell-depleted bone marrow cells and 10^6 splenic CD5+ T cells. This mouse GVHD model was MHC-mismatched B6 to BALB/c, profiled day 7 or 14. Survey-depth TCRbeta CDR3 sequencing reported V/J genes and productive frequencies. This table comes from immunoSEQ multiplex PCR, and its TCRdb copy is limited to in-frame clones, with some not included. The data hold several thousand clones, with around a third observed a single time.

This clonotype was sampled from a female BALB/c mouse given C57BL/6 T cells with graft-versus-host disease after an allogeneic hematopoietic cell transplant. The rearrangement joins TRBV23 to TRBJ2-3; the listed D gene, TRBD1, was not tested against the DNA. The sample taken for sequencing was skin. CDR3 DNA, as far as it was read: TGCTCCAGCAGTCAGCAGTCTAGTGCAGAAACGCTGTAT. Translated: CSSSQQSSAETLY. The full CDR3 reads CSSSQQSSAETLYF.